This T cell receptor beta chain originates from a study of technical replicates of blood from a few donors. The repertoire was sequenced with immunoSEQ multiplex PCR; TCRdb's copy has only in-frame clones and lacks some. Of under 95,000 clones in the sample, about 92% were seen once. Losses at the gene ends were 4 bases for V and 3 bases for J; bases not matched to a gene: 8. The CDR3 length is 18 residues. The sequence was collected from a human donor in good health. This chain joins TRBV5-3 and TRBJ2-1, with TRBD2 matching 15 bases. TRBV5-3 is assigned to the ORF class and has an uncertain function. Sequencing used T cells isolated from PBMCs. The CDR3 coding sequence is TGTGCCAGAAGCCGGGGACTAGCGGGAGGCAGAGGCTACAATGAGCAGTTCTTC. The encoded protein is CARSRGLAGGRGYNEQFF.